This is a list of T cell receptor beta chains from one sample in a study of beta chain features in type 1 diabetes. The table came from immunoSEQ multiplex PCR; TCRdb's copy has only in-frame clones and leaves some out. This table has 100,000 to 150,000 clones, around 9% appearing once. Sample: central memory CD4+ T cells from blood. These receptors came from a man aged 25 to 40 with type 1 diabetes. Each CDR3 is given with its conserved first and last residue. A D gene is named only where the DNA matches it firmly. Rows may omit the clone size; those that give it use once, few, many or a size class.

TRBJ2-3	TRBV11-3	NA	TRBD2	CASSRPGGGSTDTQYF	TGTGCCAGCAGCCGACCCGGCGGGGGAAGCACAGATACGCAGTATTTT
TRBJ1-1	TRBV6-1	NA	TRBD1	CASSEVGAGGGEAFF	TGTGCCAGCAGTGAGGTGGGGGCAGGGGGTGGTGAAGCTTTCTTT
TRBJ1-2	TRBV25-1	NA	NA	CASRGAGDNYGYTF	TGTGCCAGCAGGGGGGCTGGAGATAACTATGGCTACACCTTC
TRBJ1-2	TRBV28	NA	NA	CASRPSDRLYGYTF	TGTGCCAGCAGACCTTCCGACAGGCTCTATGGCTACACCTTC
TRBJ1-1	TRBV7-3	few	NA	CASSLRAVNTEAFF	TGTGCCAGCAGCTTAAGGGCAGTGAACACTGAAGCTTTCTTT
TRBJ1-2	TRBV5-4	few	NA	CASSPARDISGYTF	TGTGCCAGCAGCCCTGCACGGGACATCTCTGGCTACACCTTC
TRBJ2-3	TRBV30	few	TRBD1	CAWSKGQRDTQYF	TGTGCCTGGAGTAAGGGACAGCGAGATACGCAGTATTTT
TRBJ2-7	TRBV6-1	NA	TRBD2	CASSELGGGADEQYF	TGTGCCAGCAGTGAATTGGGCGGGGGGGCCGACGAGCAGTACTTC
TRBJ2-7	TRBV7-8	NA	TRBD2	CASSLLAGGSYEQYF	TGTGCCAGCAGCTTACTAGCGGGGGGCTCCTACGAGCAGTACTTC
TRBJ1-1	TRBV5-1	few	TRBD1	CASSLTGGYTEAFF	TGCGCCAGCAGCTTAACAGGGGGATACACTGAAGCTTTCTTT
TRBJ1-6	TRBV4-2	NA	TRBD1	CASSPQGGHSYNSPLHF	TGTGCCAGCAGCCCGCAGGGGGGCCATTCCTATAATTCACCCCTCCACTTT
TRBJ1-2	TRBV10-3	NA	TRBD1	CAISGGTATYGYTF	TGTGCCATCAGTGGTGGGACAGCAACCTATGGCTACACCTTC
TRBJ2-3	TRBV9	NA	NA	CASSVAPGGVDTQYF	TGTGCCAGCAGCGTAGCCCCCGGGGGTGTGGATACGCAGTATTTT
TRBJ2-7	TRBV5-1	NA	TRBD2	CASSLAGVTYEQYF	TGCGCCAGCAGCTTAGCGGGGGTGACCTACGAGCAGTACTTC
TRBJ2-5	TRBV11-2	few	NA	CASSLAGSIQETQYF	TGTGCCAGCAGCTTAGCAGGATCGATCCAAGAGACCCAGTACTTC
TRBJ1-2	TRBV7-2	few	NA	CASSTGTRAPGYTF	TGTGCCAGCAGCACAGGGACCAGGGCGCCGGGCTACACCTTC
TRBJ2-2	TRBV7-9	NA	TRBD2	CASSLERGTGELFF	TGTGCCAGCAGCTTGGAGCGGGGGACCGGGGAGCTGTTTTTT
TRBJ2-1	TRBV9	NA	NA	CASSVQGPGEQFF	TGTGCCAGCAGCGTCCAGGGGCCTGGTGAGCAGTTCTTC
TRBJ2-2	TRBV9	NA	TRBD2	CASSVQLAGGPSGELFF	TGTGCCAGCAGCGTCCAACTAGCGGGGGGGCCATCCGGGGAGCTGTTTTTT
TRBJ1-2	TRBV2	few	NA	CASLSDRSNYGYTF	TGTGCCAGCCTTTCGGACAGATCTAACTATGGCTACACCTTC
TRBJ1-5	TRBV7-9	NA	NA	CASSRQVGQPQHF	TGTGCCAGCAGCCGACAGGTGGGTCAGCCCCAGCATTTT
TRBJ2-2	TRBV30	few	TRBD2	CAWGAVTSGVDTGELFF	TGTGCCTGGGGGGCCGTGACTAGCGGGGTAGACACCGGGGAGCTGTTTTTT
TRBJ1-1	TRBV29-1	few	TRBD1	CSVARTGGDTEAFF	TGCAGCGTTGCCCGGACAGGGGGTGACACTGAAGCTTTCTTT
TRBJ2-7	TRBV6-6	NA	TRBD1	CASSPGQGTGQYF	TGTGCCAGCAGTCCGGGACAGGGTACAGGGCAGTACTTC
TRBJ1-2	TRBV5-6	few	TRBD1	CASSSSGTGVVSYGYTF	TGTGCCAGCAGCTCCTCCGGGACAGGGGTTGTATCCTATGGCTACACCTTC
TRBJ2-3	TRBV6-6	NA	TRBD2	CASTKPAGGPDTQYF	TGTGCCAGCACCAAACCAGCGGGGGGGCCCGATACGCAGTATTTT
TRBJ1-2	TRBV10-3	NA	TRBD1	CATAWGQISHGYTF	TGTGCCACGGCCTGGGGACAGATCTCACATGGCTACACCTTC
TRBJ2-1	TRBV4-3	NA	TRBD2	CASSLSGGGEQFF	TGCGCCAGCAGCCTGAGCGGGGGGGGTGAGCAGTTCTTC
TRBJ2-7	TRBV5-1	NA	TRBD1	CASSLSGQGDYEQYF	TGCGCCAGCAGCCTGTCGGGACAGGGGGACTACGAGCAGTACTTC
TRBJ2-2	TRBV1	NA	NA	CTSTLPTSGGPANTGELFF	TGCACCAGCACCCTCCCAACTAGCGGGGGACCCGCGAACACCGGGGAGCTGTTTTTT
TRBJ2-3	TRBV7-2	NA	NA	CASSIRPGTDTQYF	TGTGCCAGCAGCATCAGACCGGGGACAGATACGCAGTATTTT
TRBJ2-6	TRBV7-9	few	NA	CASNFAQASGANVLTF	TGTGCCAGCAACTTCGCCCAGGCCTCTGGGGCCAACGTCCTGACTTTC
TRBJ1-4	TRBV7-9	few	NA	CASSLYATNEKLFF	TGTGCCAGCAGCTTATATGCAACTAATGAAAAACTGTTTTTT
TRBJ2-3	TRBV29-1	NA	TRBD2	CSSSGGASTDTQYF	TGCTCAAGCTCGGGGGGGGCTAGCACAGATACGCAGTATTTT
TRBJ2-7	TRBV29-1	few	TRBD1	CSVDGQGDEQYF	TGCAGCGTTGACGGACAGGGGGACGAGCAGTACTTC
TRBJ2-5	TRBV4-3	NA	NA	CASSQAGRDLKQETQYF	TGCGCCAGCAGCCAAGCTGGGCGGGACTTAAAACAAGAGACCCAGTACTTC
TRBJ2-7	TRBV6-4	few	NA	CASSDSGVEVTREQYF	TGTGCCAGCAGTGACTCAGGGGTTGAGGTGACCCGGGAGCAGTACTTC
TRBJ2-7	TRBV10-1	NA	TRBD1	CASSEGGVSYEQYF	TGCGCCAGCAGTGAAGGGGGCGTAAGTTACGAGCAGTACTTC
TRBJ2-2	TRBV28	NA	NA	CASRKLDSTTGELFF	TGTGCCAGCAGAAAACTGGACAGCACGACCGGGGAGCTGTTTTTT
TRBJ2-3	TRBV18	NA	TRBD2	CASSPALAGPGSTDTQYF	TGTGCCAGCTCACCTGCTTTAGCGGGACCGGGAAGCACAGATACGCAGTATTTT
TRBJ1-1	TRBV2	few	TRBD1	CASTGDTEAFF	TGTGCCAGTACAGGGGACACTGAAGCTTTCTTT
TRBJ1-2	TRBV2	NA	NA	CASSEEHGGVGYTF	TGTGCCAGCAGTGAAGAACATGGGGGGGTTGGCTACACCTTC
TRBJ2-5	TRBV29-1	NA	TRBD2	CSVEYHLAGVQETQYF	TGCAGCGTTGAATATCATTTAGCGGGGGTCCAAGAGACCCAGTACTTC
TRBJ2-3	TRBV2	many	TRBD1	CASSGQGTDTQYF	TGTGCCAGCAGCGGACAGGGCACAGATACGCAGTATTTT
TRBJ2-1	TRBV4-1	NA	NA	CASSQAAFWLNEQFF	TGCGCCAGCAGCCAAGCTGCATTCTGGCTTAATGAGCAGTTCTTC
TRBJ1-6	TRBV30	few	NA	CACQMSVSYNSPLHF	TGTGCCTGCCAGATGTCCGTCTCCTATAATTCACCCCTCCACTTT
TRBJ2-1	TRBV7-2	NA	TRBD1	CASSLAYRGTYNEQFF	TGTGCCAGCAGCTTAGCCTACAGGGGTACCTACAATGAGCAGTTCTTC
TRBJ1-2	TRBV27	few	TRBD1	CASSARMGQGGGYTF	TGTGCCAGCAGTGCCAGAATGGGACAGGGGGGAGGCTACACCTTC
TRBJ2-5	TRBV10-3	few	TRBD2	CAISESLAGTEETQYF	TGTGCCATCAGTGAGTCACTAGCGGGAACAGAAGAGACCCAGTACTTC
TRBJ2-1	TRBV18	few	NA	CASSPLGAEQFF	TGTGCCAGCTCACCCCTAGGGGCTGAGCAGTTCTTC
TRBJ2-7	TRBV7-2	NA	TRBD1	CASSPGQGREEQYF	TGTGCCAGCAGCCCCGGACAGGGGCGGGAGGAGCAGTACTTC
TRBJ2-7	TRBV18	few	NA	CASSPAYEQYF	TGTGCCAGCTCACCCGCCTACGAGCAGTACTTC
TRBJ2-1	TRBV5-1	NA	TRBD2	CASSLELAGGLNPLNEQFF	TGCGCCAGCAGCTTGGAACTAGCGGGGGGGCTAAATCCCCTCAATGAGCAGTTCTTC
TRBJ1-5	TRBV2	few	NA	CASSEAQGNQPQHF	TGTGCCAGCAGTGAAGCGCAGGGGAATCAGCCCCAGCATTTT